What follows are 13 T cell receptor beta chains derived from one specimen sequenced in a study of OX40 agonist ivuxolimab in advanced cancers. Measured with immunoSEQ multiplex PCR; TCRdb has only the in-frame clones, and not every one. The sample lists tens of thousands of clones, about 91% occurring once. Here the sequenced sample was CD4+ or CD8+ T cells sorted from blood, taken in a trial of the OX40 agonist ivuxolimab. Source of these receptors: an adult with an advanced solid tumor such as melanoma, head and neck, liver or kidney cancer.

V usage is TRBV4-2 and J usage is TRBJ1-1; D possibly corresponds to TRBD1 (5 bases). Germline lookup yields CDR1 LGHNA and CDR2 YNFKEQ. V was trimmed by 0 bases and J by 6 bases, leaving 14 bases between them. This CDR3 has 15 amino acids. The CDR3 DNA is TGTGCCAGCAGCCAAGACGTCGGCGGGGGTGCTGAAGCTTTCTTT. It yields the protein CASSQDVGGGAEAFF.

This clone was seen more than once but under ten times. J is TRBJ2-7 and V is TRBV12-5; no definite D call. The CDR3 sequence is 14 residues long. The V end was cut by 2 bases, the J end by 3 bases, with 11 bases between. The germline V gene has CDR1 LGHNT and CDR2 FRNRAP. The CDR3: CASGLTDGGYEQYF. In nucleotides, the CDR3 is TGTGCTAGTGGTTTGACCGACGGTGGCTACGAGCAGTACTTC. Using reference TRBV12-5 and TRBJ2-7 for the parts outside the CDR3, the full variable domain is DARVTQTPRHKVTEMGQEVTMRCQPILGHNTVFWYRQTMMQGLELLAYFRNRAPLDDSGMPKDRFSAEMPDATLATLKIQPSEPRDSAVYFCASGLTDGGYEQYFGPGTRLTVT.

Only a few counts were recorded for this clone. The rearrangement uses TRBV5-6 and TRBJ2-7, with D unresolved. This CDR3 has 12 amino acids. Germline CDR1 and CDR2: SGHDT and YYEEEE. V lost 4 bases, J lost 0 bases, and 5 bases lay in between. The CDR3 nucleotides read TGTGCCAGCAGCCGAAACTCCTACGAGCAGTACTTC. Protein: CASSRNSYEQYF.

V is TRBV30 and J is TRBJ2-1, with D possibly called TRBD1 or TRBD2 (5 bases each). Trimming shortened V by 8 bases and J by 5 bases, and 19 bases separated the two germline ends. The V gene's germline CDR1 is GTSNPN and CDR2 SVGIG (reference sequence). The CDR3 runs 14 residues. In DNA, the CDR3 is TGTGCCGCACCCTTCTCCGGGACCAACAATGAGCAGTTCTTC. Amino acids: CAAPFSGTNNEQFF.

The chain recombines TRBV15 with TRBJ1-5; D is unclear. V was pared by 7 bases and J by 3 bases, with 13 bases between. The CDR3 has 14 amino acids. Germline V gives CDR1 LNHNV, CDR2 YYDKDF (reference sequence). The CDR3 region is CATNAGRTNQPQHF. The CDR3 DNA reads TGTGCCACCAATGCCGGGAGAACCAATCAGCCCCAGCATTTT.

The chain links TRBV28 to TRBJ1-2; D may be TRBD1 (6 bases). Germline V gene lookup returns CDR1 MDHEN and CDR2 SYDVKM. The CDR3 has 14 amino acids. Trimming removed 5 bases from V and 3 bases from J, with 13 bases in between. The CDR3, as DNA: TGTGCCAGCAGTCGTCTCAGGGGCGACTATGGCTACACCTTC. It codes for CASSRLRGDYGYTF.

This chain joins TRBV6-1 and TRBJ1-6; D is perhaps TRBD1 (5 bases). V lost 4 bases, J lost 11 bases, and 18 bases lay in between. The germline V gene has CDR1 MNHNS and CDR2 SASEGT. The CDR3 has 15 residues. Here the CDR3 reads CASSGSGTPKTPLHF. The CDR3 nucleotides read TGTGCCAGCAGTGGCTCCGGGACGCCGAAGACACCCCTCCACTTT.

A few counts support this clone. This rearrangement joins TRBV11-3 to TRBJ2-7; D is possibly TRBD1 or TRBD2 (5 bases each). V was trimmed by 5 bases and J by 6 bases, leaving 14 bases between them. The CDR3 consists of 13 residues. Per germline, CDR1 SGHNT and CDR2 YENEEA. This CDR3 is CASSRDPGSEQYF. For the CDR3, the DNA is TGTGCCAGCAGCCGGGACCCGGGGAGCGAGCAGTACTTC. Supplemented by reference TRBV11-3 and TRBJ2-7, the full variable domain reads EAGVVQSPRYKIIEKKQPVAFWCNPISGHNTLYWYLQNLGQGPELLIRYENEEAVDDSQLPKDRFSAERLKGVDSTLKIQPAELGDSAVYLCASSRDPGSEQYFGPGTRLTVT.

The J gene is TRBJ2-7, the V gene TRBV5-6; D gene uncertain. Deletions cut 4 bases from V and 3 bases from J, with 5 bases between. Germline V gene sequence: CDR1 SGHDT, CDR2 YYEEEE. This CDR3 has 11 residues. The DNA for the CDR3 is TGTGCCAGCAGCCAAAGCTACGAGCAGTACTTC. This encodes CASSQSYEQYF.

The chain uses TRBV15 and TRBJ2-7, with TRBD2 matching over 8 bases. This CDR3 contains 14 residues. V was pared by 4 bases and J by 9 bases, with 11 bases of the junction left unmatched. Looked up from germline, CDR1 is LNHNV and CDR2 is YYDKDF (reference sequence). In DNA, the CDR3 is TGTGCCACCAGCACGGAGCGGGAGATTCGCGGGCAGTACTTC. This translates into CATSTEREIRGQYF.

The V call is TRBV7-3, the J call TRBJ2-5, with unresolved D. The V and J ends lost 5 bases and 2 bases respectively, with 9 bases between them. This CDR3 spans 13 amino acids. In germline, CDR1 is SGHTA, CDR2 FQGTGA. Here the CDR3 reads CASSTGPQETQYF. The DNA for the CDR3 is TGTGCCAGCAGCACCGGGCCACAAGAGACCCAGTACTTC.

The V gene is TRBV6-5, the J gene TRBJ2-2; TRBD1 aligns across 8 bases. The CDR3 is 15 amino acids. CDR1 is MNHEY, CDR2 SVGAGI, per germline. V trimming: 4 bases; J trimming: 3 bases; junction bases outside the gene matches: 4. The CDR3, as DNA: TGTGCCAGCAGTTGGGACAGGCAAGACACCGGGGAGCTGTTTTTT. It codes for CASSWDRQDTGELFF.

The chain is built from TRBV7-2 and TRBJ2-5, with D possibly being TRBD2 (6 bases). The CDR3 totals 15 residues. Germline CDR1 is SGHTA and CDR2 is FQGNSA. Trimming removed 3 bases at V and 2 bases at J, with 13 bases between. In nucleotides, the CDR3 is TGTGCCAGCAGCTTGGGGAGGCAGCTACAAGAGACCCAGTACTTC. Its protein is CASSLGRQLQETQYF.